What follows are 14 T cell receptor beta chains derived from one specimen sequenced in a study of cytomegalovirus exposure and HLA in healthy donors. 13 Jbeta primers and 60 Vbeta primers were used for the PCR. Data came from immunoSEQ multiplex PCR; TCRdb stores just in-frame clones and leaves some out. The repertoire includes about 110,000 clones, 82% of them detected once, and 1.5% to 2% sits in the top ten. The source material was PBMCs. The receptors shown here come from a man aged 45 to 65 in good health and CMV-seronegative.

The rearrangement uses TRBV18 and TRBJ1-1; D is uncertain. Trimming removed 6 bases from V and 1 base from J, with 9 bases in between. Germline lookup yields CDR1 KGHSH and CDR2 LQKENI. The CDR3 consists of 13 residues. The CDR3 DNA is TGTGCCAGCTCTCCGGAGAGGAACACTGAAGCTTTCTTT. Translating gives CASSPERNTEAFF.

The chain links TRBV9 to TRBJ2-5; the match to TRBD2 covers 10 bases. V trimming: 0 bases; J trimming: 4 bases; junction bases outside the gene matches: 3. The CDR3 extends over 15 amino acids. The germline CDR1 and CDR2 sequences are SGDLS and YYNGEE. For the CDR3, the DNA is TGTGCCAGCAGCGTAGAGCGGGGGGGCCTAGAGACCCAGTACTTC. It encodes CASSVERGGLETQYF.

The chain carries TRBV15 and TRBJ1-3, with D uncertain. The CDR3 spans 12 residues. The germline CDR1 and CDR2 sequences are LNHNV and YYDKDF (reference sequence). V gave up 4 bases and J gave up 7 bases, with 8 bases separating them. The CDR3 here is CATSTFSNTIYF. The CDR3 DNA is TGTGCCACCAGCACTTTCTCTAACACCATATATTTT.

V gene TRBV27 combines with J gene TRBJ1-5; D call uncertain. From germline, CDR1 is MNHEY and CDR2 SMNVEV (reference sequence). Trimming pared 3 bases from V and 6 bases from J, leaving 6 bases between. The CDR3 length is 12 residues. As DNA, the CDR3 is TGTGCCAGCAGTTTTAGAGGTCAGCCCCAGCATTTT. Its protein is CASSFRGQPQHF.

The chain combines TRBV6-7 with TRBJ1-3, with no clear D. TRBV6-7 is sorted into the ORF group, with uncertain function. V dropped 4 bases and J dropped 3 bases, with 16 bases sitting between them. The CDR3 is 16 amino acids. This chain's CDR3 is CASSCWTKYFGNTIYF. The CDR3 DNA reads as TGTGCCAGCAGTTGCTGGACTAAGTATTTTGGAAACACCATATATTTT.

V gene TRBV5-1 combines with J gene TRBJ1-2; maybe TRBD1 (5 bases). Trimming left V 0 bases short and J 6 bases short, with 9 bases between. The length of the CDR3 is 13 residues. Germline V gene sequence: CDR1 SGHRS, CDR2 YFSETQ. CDR3 amino acids: CASSLERGHGYTF. The CDR3 DNA sequence: TGCGCCAGCAGCTTGGAAAGGGGTCATGGCTACACCTTC.

This clone occurred a few times. CDR3 amino acids: CASSKHKTGANYEQYV. CDR3 bases: TGTGCCAGCAGCAAACACAAGACAGGGGCAAACTACGAGCAGTACGTC. This chain connects TRBV21-1 to TRBJ2-7; TRBD1 is the table's D call, not checked against the DNA. TRBV21-1 is a pseudogene. The CDR3 loop spans 16 amino acids.

The chain couples TRBV6-4 to TRBJ1-6; possible D gene TRBD1, 6 bases. The CDR3 contains 15 residues. V was shortened by 7 bases and J by 7 bases, with 17 bases between the two germline ends. Germline CDR1 reads MRHNA; CDR2 reads SNTAGT. The CDR3 region has the DNA TGTGCCAGCAAACCGGACAGAACTCCGAATTCACCCCTCCACTTT. Translated: CASKPDRTPNSPLHF.

The CDR3 here is CASSLYYEQYV. The CDR3 bases are TGTGCCAGCAGCCTATACTACGAGCAGTACGTC. This chain links TRBV2 with TRBJ2-7; D is unresolved. This CDR3 has 11 residues. Trimming removed 6 bases from V and 3 bases from J, with 6 bases in between. Germline V CDR1 and CDR2: SNHLY, FYNNEI.

The chain combines TRBV5-1 with TRBJ2-1; 8 bases are shared with TRBD2. Germline trimming cut 1 base from V and 1 base from J; bases unmatched to any gene: 4. CDR3 length: 16 amino acids. CDR1 SGHRS and CDR2 YFSETQ come from the germline V gene. CDR3 DNA sequence: TGCGCCAGCAGCTTGCGGGGGGGCCAGTCCTACAATGAGCAGTTCTTC. It specifies CASSLRGGQSYNEQFF.

The V gene is TRBV7-2, the J gene TRBJ2-5; 9 bases are shared with TRBD1. The CDR3 consists of 14 residues. V lost 10 bases, J lost 8 bases, and 14 bases stayed unmatched. Germline lookup yields CDR1 SGHTA and CDR2 FQGNSA. CDR3: CATTTRRQGETQYF. CDR3 coding DNA: TGTGCCACCACGACGAGGCGACAGGGGGAAACCCAGTACTTC.

This clone was observed a few times. This rearrangement joins TRBV6-1 to TRBJ1-6, with 7 bases lining up with TRBD1. Per the germline V gene, CDR1 is MNHNS and CDR2 is SASEGT. CDR3 length: 16 amino acids. V lost 3 bases to trimming and J lost 13 bases; unmatched junction nucleotides: 15. CDR3 DNA: TGTGCCAGCAGTGAGAAACCGGGACAGCCGGGGGAGCCCCTCCACTTT. Its protein product is CASSEKPGQPGEPLHF.

The V call is TRBV4-2, the J call TRBJ2-5; 8 nucleotides line up with TRBD1. The J call may not be correct, given that the DNA end is closer to TRBJ2-7. The length of the CDR3 is 16 residues. From germline, CDR1 is LGHNA and CDR2 YNFKEQ. CDR3 coding DNA: TGTGCCAGCAGCCAAGATGGGGACAGGCGCGACTACGAGCAGTACTTC. It is translated as CASSQDGDRRDYEQYF.

This clone occurred a few times. The chain couples TRBV4-1 to TRBJ2-3; 7 positions agree with TRBD2. Germline loops: CDR1 MGHRA, CDR2 YSYEKL. The CDR3 is made up of 12 amino acids. Germline trimming cut 6 bases from V and 8 bases from J; bases unmatched to any gene: 5. CDR3 sequence: CASSRSSGTQYF. CDR3 bases: TGCGCCAGCAGTCGTTCTAGCGGTACGCAGTATTTT.